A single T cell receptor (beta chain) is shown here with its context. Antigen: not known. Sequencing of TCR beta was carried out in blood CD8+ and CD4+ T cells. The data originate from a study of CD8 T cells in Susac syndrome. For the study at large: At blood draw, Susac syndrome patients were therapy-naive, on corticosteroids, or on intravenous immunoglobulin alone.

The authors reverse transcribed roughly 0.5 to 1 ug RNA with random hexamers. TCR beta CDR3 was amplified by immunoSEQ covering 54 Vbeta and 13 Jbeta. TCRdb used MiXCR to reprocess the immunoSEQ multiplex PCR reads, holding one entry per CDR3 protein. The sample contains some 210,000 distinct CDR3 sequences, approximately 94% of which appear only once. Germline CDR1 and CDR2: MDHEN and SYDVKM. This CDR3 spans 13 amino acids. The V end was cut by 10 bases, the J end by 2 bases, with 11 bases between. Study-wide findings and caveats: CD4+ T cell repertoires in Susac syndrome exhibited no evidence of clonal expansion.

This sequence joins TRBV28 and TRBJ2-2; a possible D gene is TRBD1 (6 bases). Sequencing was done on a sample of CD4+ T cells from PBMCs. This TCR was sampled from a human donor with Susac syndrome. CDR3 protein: CATLQGNTGELFF. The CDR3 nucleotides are TGTGCCACCCTACAGGGAAACACCGGGGAGCTGTTTTTT.